This T cell receptor beta chain was captured in a study of cytomegalovirus exposure and HLA in healthy donors. Use of 60 Vbeta and 13 Jbeta primers characterized the PCR. Profiled with immunoSEQ multiplex PCR; TCRdb holds only in-frame clones, not every one. Seen here are 150,000 to 200,000 clones, about 85% observed once, and the top ten hold more than 1.5%. Trimming took 2 bases from V and 1 from J; bases not matched to a gene: 10. This CDR3 comprises 20 residues. CDR1 MNHNS and CDR2 SASEGT come from the germline V gene. The sequence was collected from a man aged 18 to 35 in good health and CMV-seronegative. The V and J genes are TRBV6-1 and TRBJ2-6; 11 nucleotides align to TRBD1. The sample comprised PBMCs. This CDR3 is CASSERERGTGGSGANVLTF. CDR3 in DNA: TGTGCCAGCAGTGAACGAGAAAGAGGGACAGGGGGGTCTGGGGCCAACGTCCTGACTTTC.